This passage covers 32 T cell receptor beta chains from one sample sequenced in a study of molecular identifiers for immune sequencing clone quantification. MiXCR was run by TCRdb on the PCR reads, yielding one entry per CDR3 protein. The repertoire holds about 510,000 distinct CDR3 sequences, with roughly 25% as singletons. Sequencing was carried out using naive CD8+ T cells from blood, with Jurkat cell RNA spiked in. The subset here: FACS-sorted CD8+CD4-CCR7+CD45RA+ naive T cells. These receptors were taken from a human donor in good health. Some libraries in this study had Jurkat cell RNA spiked in.

Regarding this clonotype: Being one base from a much bigger clone, this may be a read error. The J gene is TRBJ1-5, the V gene TRBV20-1, with D hard to call. V dropped 0 bases and J dropped 0 bases, with 6 bases sitting between them. CDR1 is DFQATT, CDR2 SNEGSKA, per germline (reference sequence). The CDR3 loop spans 14 amino acids. CDR3 DNA sequence: TGCAGTGCTAGAGATTCGTGTAGCAATCAGCCCCAGCATTTT. Residues: CSARDSCSNQPQHF.

As regards this clonotype: Given the absence of the conserved phenylalanine or tryptophan at the CDR3 end, a read error is likely. The DNA is omitted, as the CDR3 cannot be located on it reliably, and the CDR3 follows TCRdb's listing. The chain recombines TRBV7-9 with TRBJ2-1; the table names TRBD1, a call not compared with the DNA. Germline values: CDR1 SEHNR, CDR2 FQNEAQ (reference sequence). The CDR3 extends over 12 residues, inclusive of both ends. The CDR3 region is CASSLAERPRFL.

With respect to this clonotype: The junction differs from germline at one of its ends, possibly a read error. The chain combines TRBV7-9 with TRBJ2-3; weak D call: TRBD1 (6 bases). The CDR3 loop spans 12 amino acids. Germline-derived CDR1 and CDR2 are SEHNR and FQNEAQ (reference sequence). As DNA, the CDR3 is TGTGCCAGCAGGAGGGACAATACCGCGCCGTCTTTT. This gives the protein CASRRDNTAPSF.

This clonotype was seen ten or more times. The chain employs TRBV4-1 and TRBJ2-3; 7 nucleotides match TRBD1. The CDR3 length is 15 residues. Trimming removed 2 bases from V and 3 bases from J; junction bases left unmatched: 5. In germline, CDR1 is MGHRA, CDR2 YSYEKL. This CDR3 reads CASSQPTDRTDTQYF. CDR3 DNA: TGCGCCAGCAGCCAACCTACGGACAGGACAGATACGCAGTATTTT.

The gene calls are TRBV20-1 and TRBJ1-2; the D gene is possibly TRBD1 (6 bases). The CDR3 runs 14 residues. Germline V gene data show CDR1 as DFQATT and CDR2 as SNEGSKA (reference sequence). Trimming removed 6 bases from V and 2 bases from J, with 16 bases in between. The CDR3 sequence is CSATRGQRNYGYTF. CDR3 nucleotide sequence: TGCAGTGCCACCCGAGGACAGAGAAACTATGGCTACACCTTC.

J is TRBJ2-3 and V is TRBV15, with D perhaps given as TRBD1 or TRBD2 (6 bases each). The CDR3 has 17 amino acids. In germline, CDR1 is LNHNV, CDR2 YYDKDF (reference sequence). V was cut by 0 bases and J by 2 bases, with 15 bases left in between. Here the CDR3 DNA reads TGTGCCACCAGCAGAGATCGGGGGCTACCGTTCACAGATACGCAGTATTTT. As protein: CATSRDRGLPFTDTQYF.

V and J are TRBV28 and TRBJ2-1; the match to TRBD2 covers 7 bases. CDR1 and CDR2 (germline): MDHEN, SYDVKM. The J segment lost 5 bases and the V segment lost 3 bases, leaving 16 bases of the junction unmatched. This CDR3 has 18 amino acids. Written as DNA, the CDR3 is TGTGCCAGCAGTTTTGGCAGGGACGGGACTACAACAGACAATGAGCAGTTCTTC. Its protein is CASSFGRDGTTTDNEQFF.

The chain carries TRBV5-5 and TRBJ1-1; D is undetermined. The germline gives CDR1 SGHKS, CDR2 YYEKEE (reference sequence). V dropped 5 bases and J dropped 6 bases, with 8 bases sitting between them. The CDR3 extends over 11 amino acids. CDR3 residues: CASSSDPEAFF. The CDR3 DNA sequence: TGTGCCAGCAGTTCCGACCCTGAAGCTTTCTTT. Complete variable domain (other parts from reference TRBV5-5 and TRBJ1-1): DAGVTQSPTHLIKTRGQQVTLRCSPISGHKSVSWYQQVLGQGPQFIFQYYEKEERGRGNFPDRFSARQFPNYSSELNVNALLLGDSALYLCASSSDPEAFFGQGTRLTVV.

The V call is TRBV13, the J call TRBJ2-1; possibly TRBD2 for D (6 bases). Germline lookup yields CDR1 PRHDT and CDR2 FYEKMQ (reference sequence). V lost 3 bases and J 10 bases, leaving 19 bases between the germline ends. This CDR3 has 15 residues. The CDR3 nucleotides read TGTGCCAGCAGCTTCCAATACGCGGGCGGGGACGAGCAGTTCTTC. This sequence encodes CASSFQYAGGDEQFF.

This clonotype was observed once. The chain links TRBV2 to TRBJ1-4; D may be TRBD1 (5 bases). The V end lost 5 bases, the J end lost 7 bases, and 17 bases lay between the germline ends. Germline V CDR1 and CDR2: SNHLY, FYNNEI. The CDR3 runs 15 residues. CDR3 DNA: TGTGCCAGCAGTCCTGGGGCCCGAGAGGTTGAAAAACTGTTTTTT. Protein product: CASSPGAREVEKLFF.

The chain links TRBV9 to TRBJ2-2; perhaps D is TRBD1 or TRBD2 (6 bases each). V dropped 4 bases and J dropped 7 bases, with 17 bases sitting between them. Germline V gene data show CDR1 as SGDLS and CDR2 as YYNGEE. This CDR3 is 15 amino acids long. Written as DNA, the CDR3 is TGTGCCAGCAGCCCCCCCGGGGGCTGGAGCGGGGAGCTGTTTTTT. It translates to CASSPPGGWSGELFF.

In this sample, this clonotype turned up many times. J is TRBJ1-3 and V is TRBV29-1; no definite D call. V lost 0 bases and J 4 bases, leaving 4 bases between the germline ends. Germline assignment: CDR1 SQVTM and CDR2 ANQGSEA. The CDR3 totals 12 residues. CDR3 sequence (DNA): TGCAGCGTTGAAGACGGAGGAAACACCATATATTTT. Its protein is CSVEDGGNTIYF.

In this sample, this clonotype turned up many times. This chain uses TRBV7-9 with TRBJ2-7; 8 bases align to TRBD1. CDR1 and CDR2 (germline): SEHNR, FQNEAQ (reference sequence). CDR3 length equals 17 residues. Trimming cost V 5 bases and J 2 bases; bases outside gene matches: 14. The CDR3 loop reads CASSPHLVGTGTYEQYF. CDR3 DNA sequence: TGTGCCAGCAGCCCCCACTTGGTCGGGACAGGAACCTACGAGCAGTACTTC.

To note about this clonotype: This may be a read error: a much more frequent sequence differs by one nucleotide. No conserved phenylalanine or tryptophan ends this CDR3, so it is likely a read error. V gene TRBV3-1 combines with J gene TRBJ1-1; D is unresolved. The CDR3 has 14 amino acids. CDR1 LGHDT and CDR2 YNNKEL come from the germline V gene (reference sequence). Trimming pared 3 bases from V and 1 base from J, leaving 9 bases between. The CDR3 sequence is CASSQVSRNTEAFC. In DNA, the CDR3 is TGTGCCAGCAGCCAGGTCAGTCGGAACACTGAAGCTTTCTGT.

The rearrangement links TRBV5-1 to TRBJ1-2; a weak D match, TRBD1 (5 bases). V was pared by 4 bases and J by 2 bases, with 15 bases between. Germline assignment: CDR1 SGHRS and CDR2 YFSETQ. This CDR3 region has 15 residues. CDR3 bases: TGCGCCAGCAGCCCGACCATGGGGCCCAACTATGGCTACACCTTC. Protein: CASSPTMGPNYGYTF.

The V and J genes are TRBV9 and TRBJ2-2; 9 bases align to TRBD1. J lost 0 bases, V lost 3 bases, and 9 bases had no gene match. The V gene's germline CDR1 is SGDLS and CDR2 YYNGEE. CDR3 length equals 18 residues. CDR3 sequence: CASSDGDRVGANTGELFF. The CDR3, as DNA: TGTGCCAGCAGCGACGGGGACAGGGTAGGGGCGAACACCGGGGAGCTGTTTTTT.

This clonotype was detected a few times. The J gene is TRBJ1-5, the V gene TRBV27; 12 positions agree with TRBD1. The V gene end was trimmed by 5 bases and the J gene end by 7 bases; junction bases not matched to a gene: 12. CDR3 length equals 17 residues. The germline V gene has CDR1 MNHEY and CDR2 SMNVEV (reference sequence). CDR3 bases: TGTGCCAGCAGTCCCCGGGACAGGGGGCTCGTAGAACAGCCCCAGCATTTT. Translation gives CASSPRDRGLVEQPQHF.

The chain combines TRBV7-2 with TRBJ2-1; tentatively, D is TRBD2 (5 bases). Germline V CDR1 and CDR2: SGHTA, FQGNSA. V gave up 0 bases and J gave up 6 bases, with 9 bases separating them. The CDR3 consists of 14 residues. Here the CDR3 reads CASSLAFRGNEQFF. CDR3 coding DNA: TGTGCCAGCAGCTTAGCGTTCCGGGGCAATGAGCAGTTCTTC.

At least ten counts were recorded for this clonotype. The CDR3 DNA follows: TGCAGTTCTGAAGGGTACAACATTCAGTACTTC. Translated: CSSEGYNIQYF. The rearrangement uses TRBV20-1 and TRBJ2-4; D remains ambiguous. The CDR3 sequence is 11 residues long. Germline CDR1 is DFQATT and CDR2 is SNEGSKA (reference sequence). V lost 8 bases to trimming and J lost 7 bases, with 12 bases between them.

As regards this clonotype: Being one base from a much bigger clone, this may be a read error. The DNA of the CDR3 is TGCGCCATCAGCTTGAGCCTTAAATCCTACGAGCAGTACTTC. Translation gives CAISLSLKSYEQYF. This chain links TRBV5-1 with TRBJ2-7; D is ambiguous. The CDR3 totals 14 residues. The germline V gene encodes CDR1 SGHRS and CDR2 YFSETQ. Using reference TRBV5-1 and TRBJ2-7 for the parts outside the CDR3, the full variable domain is KAGVTQTPRYLIKTRGQQVTLSCSPISGHRSVSWYQQTPGQGLQFLFEYFSETQRNKGNFPGRFSGRQFSNSRSEMNVSTLELGDSALYLCAISLSLKSYEQYFGPGTRLTVT.

This clonotype was seen a few times. The chain has TRBV28 and TRBJ2-1, with 11 bases fitting TRBD2. The length of the CDR3 is 13 residues. V was clipped by 6 bases and J by 15 bases; unmatched bases: 10. Germline V lookup: CDR1 MDHEN, CDR2 SYDVKM. CDR3 coding DNA: TGTGCCAGCAGGATCACCCTAGCGGGAGGCCCGTTCTTC. This sequence encodes CASRITLAGGPFF.

A remark on this clonotype: A much larger clone lies a single base off, so this may be a read error. The CDR3: CAGPATDRTGTQYF. CDR3 coding DNA: TGTGCCGGCCCTGCGACAGACCGCACAGGTACGCAGTATTTT. This chain uses TRBV28 with TRBJ2-3, with D maybe TRBD1 (5 bases). Germline lookup yields CDR1 MDHEN and CDR2 SYDVKM. CDR3 length: 14 amino acids.

Remarks on this clonotype: A much bigger clone sits one base away, suggesting this may be a read error. This sequence joins TRBV4-3 and TRBJ1-2; unclear D gene. The CDR3 is 13 residues long. Germline V gene data show CDR1 as LGHNA and CDR2 as YSLEER. CDR3 in DNA: TGCGCCAGCAGCCATATAAGTAACTATGGCTACCCCTTC. It is translated as CASSHISNYGYPF.

V usage is TRBV4-1 and J usage is TRBJ2-3, with D tentatively TRBD1 (5 bases). This CDR3 has 13 amino acids. Per the germline V gene, CDR1 is MGHRA and CDR2 is YSYEKL. Trimming removed 7 bases from V and 8 bases from J, with 16 bases in between. CDR3 region: CASNYTVQGTQYF. In DNA form, the CDR3 reads TGCGCCAGCAACTATACGGTGCAGGGTACGCAGTATTTT.

This clonotype was counted many times. The V call is TRBV19, the J call TRBJ2-1, with unresolved D. This CDR3 is built from 13 residues. V gave up 3 bases and J gave up 8 bases, with 11 bases separating them. Germline-derived CDR1 and CDR2 are LNHDA and SQIVND (reference sequence). The CDR3: CASSMKYADEQFF. The CDR3, as DNA: TGTGCCAGTAGTATGAAGTACGCGGATGAGCAGTTCTTC.

This clonotype was recorded many times. CDR3 sequence reads: CASSQGTSSNQPQHF. The CDR3 region has the DNA TGTGCCAGCAGCCAAGGGACTTCGAGCAATCAGCCCCAGCATTTT. V and J are TRBV12-3 or TRBV12-4 and TRBJ1-5, with D perhaps matching TRBD1 (5 bases). Deletions cut 6 bases from V and 1 base from J, with 13 bases between. CDR3 length equals 15 residues.

This clonotype was detected a few times. The chain recombines TRBV6-5 with TRBJ2-7; 9 bases agree with TRBD1. The CDR3 runs 16 residues. After removal of 6 bases from V and 4 bases from J, the junction contained 13 bases not matched to a gene. CDR1 MNHEY and CDR2 SVGAGI come from the germline V gene. The CDR3 region has the DNA TGTGCCAGCAGACCCGGACAGGGGAAAGTACGGTACGAGCAGTACTTC. Translated, it gives CASRPGQGKVRYEQYF.

In regard to this clonotype: With a much larger clone just one base away, this may be a read error. The genes are TRBV13 and TRBJ2-4; 14 nucleotides match TRBD2. This CDR3 is 16 amino acids long. CDR1 is PRHDT and CDR2 is FYEKMQ in the germline V gene (reference sequence). CDR3 residues: CASGLGLEGTSGRVSF. CDR3 bases: TGTGCCAGCGGCTTGGGACTCGAAGGGACTAGCGGGAGAGTGAGCTTC.

Concerning this clonotype itself: A much larger clone sits a single nucleotide away, making a read error possible. This sequence joins TRBV29-1 and TRBJ2-4; 7 bases map to TRBD1. Germline lookup yields CDR1 SQVTM and CDR2 ANQGSEA. V was clipped by 4 bases and J by 9 bases; unmatched bases: 6. The CDR3 totals 12 residues. CDR3: CSVVGDRSIQYF. CDR3 nucleotide sequence: TGCAGCGTTGTGGGGGACAGAAGCATTCAGTACTTC. Full variable domain (missing parts from reference TRBV29-1 and TRBJ2-4): SAVISQKPSRDICQRGTSLTIQCQVDSQVTMMFWYRQQPGQSLTLIATANQGSEATYESGFVIDKFPISRPNLTFSTLTVSNMSPEDSSIYLCSVVGDRSIQYFGAGTRLSVL.

This clonotype showed up many times. The chain has TRBV7-9 and TRBJ1-2; TRBD1 is a possible D gene (6 bases). The CDR3 loop spans 14 amino acids. Between the trimmed V and J ends, which lost 1 base and 5 bases, there was a span of 11 bases. Germline CDR1 and CDR2: SEHNR and FQNEAQ (reference sequence). CDR3 sequence reads: CASSLDAGAYGYTF. CDR3 nucleotides: TGTGCCAGCAGCTTAGATGCGGGGGCGTATGGCTACACCTTC.

This clonotype appeared a few times. The V and J genes are TRBV19 and TRBJ2-1, with D hard to call. V was shortened by 4 bases and J by 0 bases, with 10 bases between the two germline ends. CDR3 length: 15 amino acids. The germline V gene has CDR1 LNHDA and CDR2 SQIVND (reference sequence). CDR3 protein: CASSRYMSSYNEQFF. The CDR3 DNA follows: TGTGCCAGTAGTAGATACATGAGCTCCTACAATGAGCAGTTCTTC.

V is TRBV4-1 and J is TRBJ2-4, with 10 bases identical to TRBD1. Trimming at V came to 4 bases and at J to 2 bases, leaving 8 bases not matched to a gene. There are 17 residues in the CDR3. Germline V CDR1 and CDR2: MGHRA, YSYEKL. In DNA, the CDR3 is TGCGCCAGCAGCCGAGGGGGGACAGGGGAATCCAAAAACATTCAGTACTTC. Its translation: CASSRGGTGESKNIQYF.